In its sample, the clone carrying this TCR beta chain was seen many times. Documented time point: pre-sensitization, week 0. Treatment denoted: therapeutic diphenylcyclopropenone sensitization with weekly scalp DPC. These data come from a study of human T cells and chemical hapten exposure. As for the study in general: Reading of the patch tests, which applied 0.01% DPC to the upper back, occurred at 6 days.

TCRdb re-called the RACE reads through MiXCR, storing one row per CDR3 protein. This table has 380,000 or so distinct CDR3 sequences, 5.5% appearing once. The V end was cut by 3 bases, the J end by 2 bases, with 9 bases between. Per the germline V gene, CDR1 is KGHSH and CDR2 is LQKENI. The CDR3 is 14 residues long. The receptor comes from a woman aged 18-35 years with alopecia areata. Some clones in this sample may be carry-over from other donors' samples. The sample here was whole blood, taken in connection with sensitization to the hapten diphenylcyclopropenone (DPC). J is TRBJ2-3 and V is TRBV18; perhaps TRBD1 as D (6 bases). The CDR3 DNA reads TGTGCCAGCTCACCGGGACAACCCACAGATACGCAGTATTTT. Protein product: CASSPGQPTDTQYF.